Listed below are T cell receptor beta chains from one sample, sequenced in a study of graft-versus-host responses after intestinal transplantation. Repertoires were generated with immunoSEQ multiplex PCR, while TCRdb's copy carries only in-frame clones and drops some. The sample lists about 19,000 clones, approximately 80% occurring once. The sequenced sample was PBMCs, obtained 14 days after transplant. These receptors came from a human patient who received an intestinal transplant, so some T cells may come from the graft donor. Each CDR3 is given with its conserved first and last residue. D genes are given only for firm matches. Only part of the rows carry a size: once, few, many, or a class if the clone is expanded.

.,.,TRBV30,TRBJ2-7,TGTGCCTGGAGTGTAGGCTCCTACGAGCAGTACTTC,CAWSVGSYEQYF
.,.,TRBV9,TRBJ1-1,TGTGCCAGCAGCGCAGAGGGCGGGACACTGGACATGAACACTGAAGCTTTCTTT,CASSAEGGTLDMNTEAFF
TRBD1,.,TRBV2,TRBJ2-5,TGTGCCAGCAGTGGCGGGACAGGAACACAAGAGACCCAGTACTTC,CASSGGTGTQETQYF
TRBD2,.,TRBV9,TRBJ2-2,TGTGCCAGCAGCGTCGAGCGGGGAACGAACACCGGGGAGCTGTTTTTT,CASSVERGTNTGELFF
.,.,TRBV2,TRBJ2-3,TGTGCCAGCAGGTTAGCGGATACGCAGTATTTT,CASRLADTQYF
.,.,TRBV11-2,TRBJ1-5,TGTGCCAGCAGCGAGTATAGCAATCAGCCCCAGCATTTT,CASSEYSNQPQHF
.,.,TRBV6-5,TRBJ1-2,TGTGCCAGCAGTGAAGGCAGTTTATTAGGCTACACCTTC,CASSEGSLLGYTF
.,.,TRBV30,TRBJ1-4,TGTGCCTGGAGAGTCCCCCGGGGGCAGAATGAAAAACTGTTTTTT,CAWRVPRGQNEKLFF
.,.,TRBV2,TRBJ2-7,TGTGCCAGCACATTCGACAGAACTGCCTACGAGCAGTACTTC,CASTFDRTAYEQYF
TRBD2,.,TRBV27,TRBJ2-2,TGTGCCAGCAGTTTATCGGTGGGGACTAGCGGGGGAGTGACCGGGGAGCTGTTTTTT,CASSLSVGTSGGVTGELFF
.,.,TRBV18,TRBJ2-7,TGTGCCAGCTCACCACCGTCAGGCTTCTCCTACGAGCAGTACTTC,CASSPPSGFSYEQYF
.,.,TRBV9,TRBJ2-7,TGTGCCAGCAGCGTAGAGGGGGGCGAGCAGTACTTC,CASSVEGGEQYF
TRBD1,.,TRBV29-1,TRBJ2-2,TGCAGCGTTGACGCGGACAGGGGCACCGGGGAGCTGTTTTTT,CSVDADRGTGELFF
.,.,TRBV5-1,TRBJ2-1,TGCGCCAGCAGCTTGGGAGACCGGGGCGGGCGCAGTGAGCAGTTCTTC,CASSLGDRGGRSEQFF
.,.,TRBV14,TRBJ2-5,TGTGCCAGCAGCCAAGGGGGCAGGAACAGGGAAGAGACCCAGTACTTC,CASSQGGRNREETQYF
.,.,TRBV21-1,TRBJ1-2,TGTGCCAGCAGCAAAAATAGGACAGGGGGTAACTATGGCTACACCTTC,CASSKNRTGGNYGYTF
TRBD1,.,TRBV13,TRBJ1-2,TGTGCCAGCAGCTTAGATCCGGGACAGCCCTATGGCTACACCTTC,CASSLDPGQPYGYTF
.,.,TRBV11-2,TRBJ2-1,TGTGCCAGCAGCCCAGAGGCTAACTACAATGAGCAGTTCTTC,CASSPEANYNEQFF
.,once,TRBV7-3,TRBJ2-3,TGTGCCAGCAGCTTAGGATACGGGGGTACGCAGTATTTT,CASSLGYGGTQYF
.,.,TRBV15,TRBJ2-6,TGTGCCACCAGCAGAGCCCTTCTCAGTGGAACTGGGGCCAACGTCCTGACTTTC,CATSRALLSGTGANVLTF
.,.,TRBV6-5,TRBJ2-3,TGTGCCAGCAGTTACGCGGCACCAAGCACAGATACGCAGTATTTT,CASSYAAPSTDTQYF
.,.,TRBV30,TRBJ2-2,TGTGCCTGGAGTTTCAGGGGGGTGGGCACCGGGGAGCTGTTTTTT,CAWSFRGVGTGELFF
.,once,TRBV28,TRBJ2-6,TGTGCCAGCAGTTTGAATAAAGGCTCTGGGGCCAACGTCCTGACTTTC,CASSLNKGSGANVLTF
.,.,TRBV4-1,TRBJ1-5,TGCGCCAGCAGCCAAACAGGGTCTGTTAATCAGCCCCAGCATTTT,CASSQTGSVNQPQHF
TRBD2,.,TRBV2,TRBJ2-5,TGTGCCAGCAGTGAACCGGGACTAGTTGGAGAGACCCAGTACTTC,CASSEPGLVGETQYF
TRBD1,.,TRBV27,TRBJ2-7,TGTGCCAGCAGTTTCACCGGACAGGGGGTCTACGAGCAGTACTTC,CASSFTGQGVYEQYF
.,.,TRBV5-1,TRBJ2-1,TGCGCCAGCAGCCCCCCCACCCCACATGAGCAGTTCTTC,CASSPPTPHEQFF
TRBD1,.,TRBV5-1,TRBJ2-7,TGCGCCAGCAGCTGGGCCCGGGACAGGGTACCCTACGAGCAGTACTTC,CASSWARDRVPYEQYF
TRBD1,few,TRBV5-1,TRBJ2-7,TGCGCCAGCAGCTTGATAACAGGGGGCGAATCCTACGAGCAGTACTTC,CASSLITGGESYEQYF
.,.,TRBV28,TRBJ2-7,TGTGCCAGCAGTTCCCTACAGGTTGAAGCCTCCTACGAGCAGTACTTC,CASSSLQVEASYEQYF
.,.,TRBV7-3,TRBJ1-1,TGTGCCAGCAGCTTCGAGAACACTGAAGCTTTCTTT,CASSFENTEAFF
.,.,TRBV7-2,TRBJ2-1,TGTGCCAGCAGCTTAGCGAGAGGGGCTAGGAATGAGCAGTTCTTC,CASSLARGARNEQFF
TRBD2,.,TRBV7-3,TRBJ2-1,TGTGCCAGCAGCTTAAAGGCGGGAGGTGGTGAGCAGTTCTTC,CASSLKAGGGEQFF
TRBD2,.,TRBV2,TRBJ2-3,TGTGCCAGCAGAGAGCGGGGGGGAGCAGATACGCAGTATTTT,CASRERGGADTQYF
TRBD1,.,TRBV7-3,TRBJ2-7,TGTGCCAGCAGCCCGACAGGGGGCGCCGGCTACGAGCAGTACTTC,CASSPTGGAGYEQYF